This T cell receptor (beta chain) was retrieved from a study of blood T cell repertoires in COVID-19. About the study: Samples of COVID-19 (acute and convalescent) were obtained from the United States, Italy and Spain. Sample material is recorded as cDNA or gDNA derived from T cells, B-cell-depleted T cells, or PBMCs.

This CDR3 region has 14 residues. Trimming left V 0 bases short and J 5 bases short, with 10 bases between. Germline CDR1 is SGHRS and CDR2 is YFSETQ. In the original processing: Reference gene primer amplification gave estimated nucleated cell counts. The repertoire was sequenced with immunoSEQ multiplex PCR; TCRdb's copy has only in-frame clones and lacks some. V, J and clone size reflect that table, while D and trimming were determined from the DNA. The sample lists 55,000 to 65,000 clones, just under 90% occurring once. The sequence was collected from a human donor with active COVID-19. The donor label of this sample is uncertain. The chain links TRBV5-1 to TRBJ2-3; TRBD1 might be the D (5 bases). The sequencing input was peripheral blood. CDR3 sequence (DNA): TGCGCCAGCAGCTTGGTCAGGGTCGGAGATACGCAGTATTTT. It yields the protein CASSLVRVGDTQYF.